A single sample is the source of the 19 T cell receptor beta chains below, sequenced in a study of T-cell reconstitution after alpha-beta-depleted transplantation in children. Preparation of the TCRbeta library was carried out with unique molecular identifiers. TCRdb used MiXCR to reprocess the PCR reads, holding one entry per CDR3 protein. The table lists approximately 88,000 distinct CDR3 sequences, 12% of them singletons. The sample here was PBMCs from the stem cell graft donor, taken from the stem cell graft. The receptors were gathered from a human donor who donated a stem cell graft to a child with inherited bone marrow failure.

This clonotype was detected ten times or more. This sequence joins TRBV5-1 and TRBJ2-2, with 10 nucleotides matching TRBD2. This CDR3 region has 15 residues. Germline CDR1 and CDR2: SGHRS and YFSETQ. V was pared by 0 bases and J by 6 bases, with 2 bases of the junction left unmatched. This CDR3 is CASSLDLAGAGELFF. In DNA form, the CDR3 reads TGCGCCAGCAGCTTGGACCTAGCGGGAGCCGGGGAGCTGTTTTTT.

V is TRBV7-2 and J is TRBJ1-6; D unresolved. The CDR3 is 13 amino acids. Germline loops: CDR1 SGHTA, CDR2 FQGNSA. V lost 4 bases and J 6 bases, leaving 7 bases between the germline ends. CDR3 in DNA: TGTGCCAGCAGCTCAACAGCTAATTCACCCCTCCACTTT. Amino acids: CASSSTANSPLHF.

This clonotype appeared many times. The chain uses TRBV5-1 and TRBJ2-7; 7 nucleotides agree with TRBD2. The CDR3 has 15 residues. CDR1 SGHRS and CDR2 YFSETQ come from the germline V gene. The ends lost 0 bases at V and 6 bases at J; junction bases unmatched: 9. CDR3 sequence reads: CASSLGRAGNGEQYF. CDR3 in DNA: TGCGCCAGCAGCTTGGGGCGAGCGGGGAATGGCGAGCAGTACTTC. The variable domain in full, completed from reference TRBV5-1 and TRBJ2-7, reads KAGVTQTPRYLIKTRGQQVTLSCSPISGHRSVSWYQQTPGQGLQFLFEYFSETQRNKGNFPGRFSGRQFSNSRSEMNVSTLELGDSALYLCASSLGRAGNGEQYFGPGTRLTVT.

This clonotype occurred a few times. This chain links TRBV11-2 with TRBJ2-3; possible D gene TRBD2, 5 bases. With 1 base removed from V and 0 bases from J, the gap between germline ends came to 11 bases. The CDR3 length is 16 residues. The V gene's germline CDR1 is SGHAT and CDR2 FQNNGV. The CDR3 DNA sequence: TGTGCCAGCAGCTTAGGTGGGAGAGGGAGCACAGATACGCAGTATTTT. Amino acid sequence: CASSLGGRGSTDTQYF.

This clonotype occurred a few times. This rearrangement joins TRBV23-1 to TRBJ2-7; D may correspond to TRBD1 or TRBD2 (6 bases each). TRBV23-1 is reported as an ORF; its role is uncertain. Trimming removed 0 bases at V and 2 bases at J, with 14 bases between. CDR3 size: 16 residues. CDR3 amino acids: CASSQSRPGATYEQYF. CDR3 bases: TGCGCCAGCAGTCAATCGAGGCCGGGGGCAACCTACGAGCAGTACTTC.

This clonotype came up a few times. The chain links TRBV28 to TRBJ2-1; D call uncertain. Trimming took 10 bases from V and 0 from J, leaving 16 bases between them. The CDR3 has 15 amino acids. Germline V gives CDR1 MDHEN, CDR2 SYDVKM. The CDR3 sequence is CATDRTSSSYNEQFF. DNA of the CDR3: TGTGCCACCGACCGGACCTCCTCCTCCTACAATGAGCAGTTCTTC.

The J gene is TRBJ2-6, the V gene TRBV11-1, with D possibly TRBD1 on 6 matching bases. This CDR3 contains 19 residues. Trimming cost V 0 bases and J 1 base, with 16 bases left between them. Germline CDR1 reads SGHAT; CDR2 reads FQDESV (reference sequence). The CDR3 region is CASSLASAQGRSGANVLTF. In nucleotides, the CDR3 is TGTGCCAGCAGCTTAGCTTCCGCACAGGGACGATCTGGGGCCAACGTCCTGACTTTC.

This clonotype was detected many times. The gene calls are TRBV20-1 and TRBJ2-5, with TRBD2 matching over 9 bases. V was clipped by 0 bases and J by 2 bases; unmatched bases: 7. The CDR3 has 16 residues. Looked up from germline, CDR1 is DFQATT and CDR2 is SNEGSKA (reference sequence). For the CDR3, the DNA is TGCAGTGCTAGAGAAAGTCTAGCGGGGAAACAAGAGACCCAGTACTTC. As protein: CSARESLAGKQETQYF.

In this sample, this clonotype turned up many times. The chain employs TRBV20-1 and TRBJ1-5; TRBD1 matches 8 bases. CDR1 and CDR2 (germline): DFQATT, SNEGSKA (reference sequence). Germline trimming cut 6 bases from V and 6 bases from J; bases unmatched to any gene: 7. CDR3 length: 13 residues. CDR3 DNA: TGCAGTGCAGGCAGGGGGCTTGGTCAGCCCCAGCATTTT. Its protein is CSAGRGLGQPQHF.

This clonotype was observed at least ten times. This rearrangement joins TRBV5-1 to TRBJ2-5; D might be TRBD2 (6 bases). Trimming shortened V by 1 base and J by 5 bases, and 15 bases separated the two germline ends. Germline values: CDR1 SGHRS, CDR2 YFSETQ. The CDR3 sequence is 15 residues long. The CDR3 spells CASSLRPSEGETQYF. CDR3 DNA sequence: TGCGCCAGCAGCTTGAGACCGTCGGAGGGGGAGACCCAGTACTTC.

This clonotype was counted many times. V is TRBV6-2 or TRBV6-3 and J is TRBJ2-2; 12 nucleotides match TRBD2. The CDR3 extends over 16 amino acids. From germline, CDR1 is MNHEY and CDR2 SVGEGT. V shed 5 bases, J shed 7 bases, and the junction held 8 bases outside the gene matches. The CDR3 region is CASSPQTSGGNGELFF. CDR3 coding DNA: TGTGCCAGCAGTCCGCAAACTAGCGGGGGGAACGGGGAGCTGTTTTTT.

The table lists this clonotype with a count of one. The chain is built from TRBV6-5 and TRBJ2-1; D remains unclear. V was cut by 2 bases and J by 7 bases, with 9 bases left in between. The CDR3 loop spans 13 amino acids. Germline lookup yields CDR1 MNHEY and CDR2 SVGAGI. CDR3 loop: CASSYRRWNEQFF. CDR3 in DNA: TGTGCCAGCAGTTACCGACGGTGGAATGAGCAGTTCTTC.

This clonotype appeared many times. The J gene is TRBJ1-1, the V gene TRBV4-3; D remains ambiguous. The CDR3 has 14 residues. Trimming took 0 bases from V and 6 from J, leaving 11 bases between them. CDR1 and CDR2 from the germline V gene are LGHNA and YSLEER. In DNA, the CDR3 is TGCGCCAGCAGCCAAGAGGCTGGATTCCCTGAAGCTTTCTTT. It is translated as CASSQEAGFPEAFF.

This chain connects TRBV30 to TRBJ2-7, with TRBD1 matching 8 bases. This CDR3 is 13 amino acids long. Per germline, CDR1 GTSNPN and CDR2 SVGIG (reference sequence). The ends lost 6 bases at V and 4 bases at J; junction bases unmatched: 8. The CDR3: CACTRDRPYEQYF. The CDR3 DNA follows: TGTGCCTGCACCCGGGACAGGCCATACGAGCAGTACTTC.

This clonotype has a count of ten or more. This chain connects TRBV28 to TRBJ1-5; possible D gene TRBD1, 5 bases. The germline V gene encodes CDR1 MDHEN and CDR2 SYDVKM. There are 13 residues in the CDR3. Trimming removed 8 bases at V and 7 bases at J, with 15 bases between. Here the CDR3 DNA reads TGTGCCAGCGAATCCGGGGGTAGGCAGCCCCAGCATTTT. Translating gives CASESGGRQPQHF.

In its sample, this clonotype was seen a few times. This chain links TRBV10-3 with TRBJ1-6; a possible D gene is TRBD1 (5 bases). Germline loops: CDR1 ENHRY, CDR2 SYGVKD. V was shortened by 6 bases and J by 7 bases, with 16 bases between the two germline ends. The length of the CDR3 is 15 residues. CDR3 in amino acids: CAIRGTQPANSPLHF. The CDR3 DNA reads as TGTGCCATCAGGGGGACCCAGCCCGCCAATTCACCCCTCCACTTT.

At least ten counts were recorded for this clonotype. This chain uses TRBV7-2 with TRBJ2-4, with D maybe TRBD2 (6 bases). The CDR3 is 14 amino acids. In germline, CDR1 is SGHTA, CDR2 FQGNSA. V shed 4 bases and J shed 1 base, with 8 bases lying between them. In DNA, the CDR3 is TGTGCCAGCAGCTCGGGAGTGGCCAAAAACATTCAGTACTTC. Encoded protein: CASSSGVAKNIQYF.

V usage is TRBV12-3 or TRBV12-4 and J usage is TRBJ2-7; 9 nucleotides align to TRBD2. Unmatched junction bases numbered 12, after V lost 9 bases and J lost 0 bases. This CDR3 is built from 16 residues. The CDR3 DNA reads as TGTGCCAGAGATTTTGGACTAGCGCTACGCTCCTACGAGCAGTACTTC. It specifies CARDFGLALRSYEQYF.

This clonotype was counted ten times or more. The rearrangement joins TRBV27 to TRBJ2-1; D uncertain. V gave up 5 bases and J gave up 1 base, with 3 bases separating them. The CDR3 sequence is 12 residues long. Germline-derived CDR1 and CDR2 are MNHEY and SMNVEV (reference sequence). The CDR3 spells CASSQSYNEQFF. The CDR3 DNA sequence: TGTGCCAGCAGTCAATCCTACAATGAGCAGTTCTTC.